The rows below give T cell receptor beta chains drawn from one sample of a study of cytomegalovirus exposure and HLA in healthy donors. Generated by immunoSEQ multiplex PCR, the TCRdb table keeps only in-frame clones and is missing some. Of 100,000 to 150,000 clones in the sample, roughly 76% were seen once. Sequencing was performed on PBMCs. All receptors derive from a man between 45 and 60 years old in good health and CMV-seropositive. CDR3s include the opening cysteine and the closing phenylalanine or tryptophan. The D gene is left open where the match is weak. Some rows have no size entry. The others give once, few or many, or a class for an expanded clone.

d_call j_call clone_size v_call cdr3_nt cdr3_aa
. TRBJ2-5 . TRBV7-2 TGTGCCAGCAGCCCCGGACAAGCCCAAGAGACCCAGTACTTC CASSPGQAQETQYF
TRBD1 TRBJ1-4 once TRBV6-5 TGTGCCAGCAGGCCTGCGGACAGGGTTGGTGAAAAACTGTTTTTT CASRPADRVGEKLFF
. TRBJ1-1 . TRBV19 TGTGCCAGTAGTAAAAAGTTCATTTTGGGGGCCCACACTGAAGCTTTCTTT CASSKKFILGAHTEAFF
. TRBJ1-1 . TRBV19 TGTGCCAGTAGCACCTCGCGGTCCAGGGCCACTGAAGCTTTCTTT CASSTSRSRATEAFF
. TRBJ1-1 few TRBV6-1 TGTGCCAGCAGTTTAGTCCGGAACACTGAAGCTTTCTTT CASSLVRNTEAFF
. TRBJ2-2 few TRBV5-6 TGTGCCAGCAGCTTCCCAACAGGGACCGGGGAGCTGTTTTTT CASSFPTGTGELFF
TRBD2 TRBJ2-3 . TRBV14 TGTGCCAGCAGCCAAGGACTAGCGGCTAGCACAGATACGCAGTATTTT CASSQGLAASTDTQYF
TRBD1 TRBJ1-6 . TRBV5-5 TGTGCCAGCAGCTTGAAGACAGGGGGCTATTCACCCCTCCACTTT CASSLKTGGYSPLHF
. TRBJ2-1 . TRBV7-9 TGTGCCAGCAGCTTAGATGGCGGCAATGAGCAGTTCTTC CASSLDGGNEQFF
TRBD1 TRBJ1-4 few TRBV5-6 TGTGCCAGCAGCTTCACAGGGGGCTCTAATGAAAAACTGTTTTTT CASSFTGGSNEKLFF
TRBD1 TRBJ2-7 . TRBV6-1 TGTGCCAGCATTGGGGACAGGGTGTCCTACGAGCAGTACTTC CASIGDRVSYEQYF
TRBD2 TRBJ2-7 . TRBV14 TGTGCCAGCAGCGACTCGGGACTAGCGAGCGAGCAGTACTTC CASSDSGLASEQYF
. TRBJ2-3 few TRBV5-1 TGCGCCAGCAGCTTGTACGGGGCGGGAAGCACAGATACGCAGTATTTT CASSLYGAGSTDTQYF
. TRBJ2-7 . TRBV29-1 TGCAGCGTTGAAGTAGGAGGGATCGACGAGCAGTACTTC CSVEVGGIDEQYF
TRBD1 TRBJ2-3 . TRBV7-2 TGTGCCAGCAGCTTCCGGACAGGGAGGACAGATACGCAGTATTTT CASSFRTGRTDTQYF
. TRBJ2-3 . TRBV7-9 TGTGCCAGCAGCTTCAGGGAGAGACGGGGGAGAACAGATACGCAGTATTTT CASSFRERRGRTDTQYF
. TRBJ1-1 . TRBV10-2 TGCGCCAGCAGTGATGACGGGGTTGAAGCTTTCTTT CASSDDGVEAFF
. TRBJ2-1 . TRBV28 TGTGCCAGCAGTTTGGGTAGCCTCTCAGAGCAGTTCTTC CASSLGSLSEQFF
TRBD2 TRBJ2-7 . TRBV11-2 TGTGCCAGCAGCTTCCTCTCCCCCTCTAGCGGGACCTACGAGCAGTACTTC CASSFLSPSSGTYEQYF
. TRBJ2-3 . TRBV7-2 TGTGCCAGCAGCACCCAGCCGGGAGAACTCACAGATACGCAGTATTTT CASSTQPGELTDTQYF
. TRBJ1-1 many TRBV5-6 TGTGCCAGCAGCTTGCCTTTGAGGGACACTGAAGCTTTCTTT CASSLPLRDTEAFF
TRBD1 TRBJ1-2 . TRBV27 TGTGCCAGCAGTCCTACCCGGGGACAGGGGGCTCCTAACTATGGCTACACCTTC CASSPTRGQGAPNYGYTF
. TRBJ1-6 . TRBV10-2 TGCGCCAGCAGTGACGGACTAGGGCCCTATAATTCACCCCTCCACTTT CASSDGLGPYNSPLHF
TRBD2 TRBJ2-3 . TRBV13 TGTGCCAGCAGCCGGGGGGGAAGCACAGATACGCAGTATTTT CASSRGGSTDTQYF
TRBD2 TRBJ2-7 . TRBV30 TGTGCCTGGGGGAAGCGACTAGCGGGCCCCACCTACGAGCAGTACTTC CAWGKRLAGPTYEQYF
TRBD1 TRBJ2-1 . TRBV19 TGTGCCAGTAGTTCCAGGGGGCAAGTGGAGCAGTTCTTC CASSSRGQVEQFF
TRBD1 TRBJ2-4 . TRBV4-2 TGTGCCAGCAGCCAGACCGCCTGGACAGGGCTTGGGATTAACATTCAGTACTTC CASSQTAWTGLGINIQYF
. TRBJ1-3 . TRBV6-6 TGTGCCAGCAGTTACGCAGGAACTTATGGAAACACCATATATTTT CASSYAGTYGNTIYF
. TRBJ2-7 . TRBV28 TGTGCCAGCAGTTCTCGACAAGGAACTTACGAGCAGTACTTC CASSSRQGTYEQYF
. TRBJ1-6 few TRBV2 TGTGCCAGCAATGGCAGGGCCGAATCACCCCTCCACTTT CASNGRAESPLHF
. TRBJ2-2 . TRBV21-1 TGTGCCAGCAGCAAAGCTAGGGGAATCCACACCGGGGAGCTGTTTTTT CASSKARGIHTGELFF
TRBD2 TRBJ2-1 few TRBV27 TGTGCCAGCTCCCTGGGAGGGGCCTACAATGAGCAGTTCTTC CASSLGGAYNEQFF
. TRBJ2-2 . TRBV6-1 TGTGCCAGCAGTGAATTCGGTCCCTTCACCGGGGAGCTGTTTTTT CASSEFGPFTGELFF
TRBD1 TRBJ1-1 . TRBV6-1 TGTGCCAGCAGTGAGGGACAGGGGTTTTCCCCGAACACTGAAGCTTTCTTT CASSEGQGFSPNTEAFF
. TRBJ1-1 once TRBV28 TGTGCCAGCACCTTGGTGGGAGCGGCTTTCTTT CASTLVGAAFF
. TRBJ2-6 few TRBV14 TGTGCCAGCAGCCGCACAGCCTCTGGGGCCAACGTCCTGACTTTC CASSRTASGANVLTF
. TRBJ2-1 . TRBV6-4 TGTGCCAGCAAGGGGGTCGAGAATGAGCAGTTCTTC CASKGVENEQFF
TRBD2 TRBJ2-7 . TRBV10-3 TGTGCCATCAGTGAGGACCCTAGCGGGAGGAAGTACTTC CAISEDPSGRKYF
. TRBJ2-2 few TRBV18 TGTGCCAGCTCCGGGACAAGGGTTAACACCGGGGAGCTGTTTTTT CASSGTRVNTGELFF
TRBD1 TRBJ2-7 . TRBV27 TGTGCCAGCAGGAGACAGGGTTTCCACGAGCAGTACTTC CASRRQGFHEQYF
. TRBJ1-2 . TRBV7-2 TGTGCCAGCAGCTTAGTTCAAGACCCAGGGCAGAATGGCTACACCTTC CASSLVQDPGQNGYTF
. TRBJ2-2 once TRBV6-4 TGTGCCAGCAGTACCCCTGACAGAGCGAACACCGGGGAGCTGTTTTTT CASSTPDRANTGELFF
. TRBJ2-5 . TRBV5-1 TGCGCCAGCAGCAAACAGGGCCAAGAGACCCAGTACTTC CASSKQGQETQYF
. TRBJ1-1 . TRBV7-9 TGTGCCAGCAGCTTCCACGGCGGTACTGAAGCTTTCTTT CASSFHGGTEAFF
TRBD1 TRBJ2-2 . TRBV7-9 TGTGCCAGCAGTCGACTGACAGGGACCGGGGAGCTGTTTTTT CASSRLTGTGELFF
. TRBJ1-2 . TRBV7-9 TGTGCCAGCAGCTTAGCAGAGGGAAGCGGCTACACCTTC CASSLAEGSGYTF
TRBD1 TRBJ1-6 . TRBV16 TGTGCCAGCAGCCAACTGGGGGACAGGTCACCCCTCCACTTT CASSQLGDRSPLHF
. TRBJ2-7 . TRBV6-1 TGTGCCAGCAGTGAAGTTAGGAGCTACGGCGGGGCCTACGAGCAGTACTTC CASSEVRSYGGAYEQYF
. TRBJ2-7 . TRBV27 TGTGCCAGCAGCTTAGGGCTGACCTACGAGCAGTACTTC CASSLGLTYEQYF
. TRBJ2-3 . TRBV5-1 TGCGCCAGCAGCTCCGAGGGCAGTGGGACGCAGTATTTT CASSSEGSGTQYF
TRBD2 TRBJ2-7 . TRBV27 TGTGCCAGCAGTGCCGGACTAGCGGCCTACGAGCAGTACTTC CASSAGLAAYEQYF
. TRBJ2-7 . TRBV11-2 TGTGCCAGCAGCTTCCCCGAGGGGGTTCACGAGCAGTACTTC CASSFPEGVHEQYF
. TRBJ2-3 . TRBV19 TGTGCCAGTAGTAAGGGGGAAGGGATTGGGACAGATACGCAGTATTTT CASSKGEGIGTDTQYF
. TRBJ2-7 . TRBV6-1 TGTGCCAGCAGTGAAGCGGCAGGTCAGACCTACGAGCAGTACTTC CASSEAAGQTYEQYF
TRBD2 TRBJ2-3 few TRBV5-1 TGCGCCAGCAGCTCAAGAGCGGGGATAGATACGCAGTATTTT CASSSRAGIDTQYF
. TRBJ2-7 . TRBV11-3 TGTGCCAGCAGCCCCCCGGACAGCTACGAGCAGTACTTC CASSPPDSYEQYF
TRBD1 TRBJ2-1 . TRBV27 TGTGCCAGCACCCTTCGACAGGGGGCCTACAATGAGCAGTTCTTC CASTLRQGAYNEQFF